This is a list of T cell receptor beta chains from one sample in a study of blood T cell repertoires in COVID-19. Profiled with immunoSEQ multiplex PCR; TCRdb holds only in-frame clones, not every one. The sample has nearly 85,000 clones; around four fifths are singletons. Sample: peripheral blood. The receptors derive from a woman aged 55-69 years with acute or convalescent COVID-19. The conserved cysteine and the conserved F or W are not part of the CDR3 here.

J	V	CDR3
TRBJ1-1	TRBV9	ASSAGFQGWNTEAF
TRBJ1-1	TRBV19	ASSLLRSLGEAF
TRBJ1-1	TRBV7-8	ASSPHPDGLNTEAF
TRBJ2-1	TRBV5-4	ASSSPGERESEQF
TRBJ2-7	TRBV7-2	ASSSPSGTGTYEQY
TRBJ1-5	TRBV9	ASSFRTGLDQPQH
TRBJ2-3	TRBV7-9	ASSLGPAGAGGKDTQY
TRBJ1-1	TRBV5-8	ASSLYGGNTEAF
TRBJ2-1	TRBV29-1	SANSGVKQF
TRBJ2-4	TRBV27	ASSWTGRNIQY
TRBJ1-4	TRBV5-1	ASSLAPQGNEKLF
TRBJ2-7	TRBV16	ASSQGGQAYEQY
TRBJ1-3	TRBV11-3	ASSLALSGNTIY
TRBJ2-1	TRBV5-1	ASSRAGQGSNEQF
TRBJ2-5	TRBV30	AWSVRREEETQY
TRBJ2-3	TRBV7-2	ASSFPRGGLPDTQY
TRBJ1-2	TRBV27	ASSSPGAPNYGYT
TRBJ2-3	TRBV12-5	ASAWGTGMNTQY
TRBJ2-1	TRBV7-8	ASSSVDEQF
TRBJ2-7	TRBV7-2	ASSVRTGGYYEQY
TRBJ2-7	TRBV24-1	ATSDYTDRGYEQY
TRBJ2-3	TRBV5-1	ASSFGLAGYTDTQY
TRBJ1-2	TRBV6-6	ASRSLGEQYGYT
TRBJ2-3	TRBV7-6	ASSGGLAGRDTQY
TRBJ1-2	TRBV13	ASSFGQGYT
TRBJ1-2	TRBV6-5	AIRQTQGGLYGYT
TRBJ1-5	TRBV7-2	ASSLLGLVNQPQH
TRBJ1-5	TRBV28	ASSLGGQPQH
TRBJ1-2	TRBV7-2	ASSSLGNQGYGYT
TRBJ1-1	TRBV11-3	ASSPRDRKNGKTEAF
TRBJ1-1	TRBV11-3	ASSLGRQGEAF
TRBJ2-5	TRBV19	ASSNPLGTQY
TRBJ1-5	TRBV29-1	SVGGQGNQPQH
TRBJ1-2	TRBV28	ASSSPGGGDGYT
TRBJ1-1	TRBV7-3	ASSLRQGAEAF
TRBJ2-7	TRBV10-3	AISDGGYEQY
TRBJ2-2	TRBV6-1	ASSEFGQVNTGELF
TRBJ2-4	TRBV6-2/TRBV6-3	ASSSNRGGNIQY
TRBJ2-5	TRBV4-3	ASSPQAGLAGGLETQY
TRBJ2-3	TRBV6-2/TRBV6-3	ASSWGQVDTQY
TRBJ1-5	TRBV28	ASMEGTISQPQH
TRBJ2-7	TRBV6-5	ASSTGGREQY
TRBJ1-3	TRBV6-5	ASSSTGDTGNTIY
TRBJ2-3	TRBV7-2	ASSSRGGHGSTQY
TRBJ1-2	TRBV5-4	ASSPGGQAYGYT
TRBJ2-3	TRBV19	ASSIGKGGRSTDTQY
TRBJ1-1	TRBV4-1	ASSQARTGMNTEAF
TRBJ1-6	TRBV19	ASSRDPNSPLH
TRBJ2-3	TRBV6-2/TRBV6-3	ASSDRTGPMGTDTQY
TRBJ1-3	TRBV11-3	ASSLERSNTIY
TRBJ2-1	TRBV7-9	ASSFSGGFYNEQF
TRBJ2-5	TRBV5-1	ASSLQGYQETQY
TRBJ1-2	TRBV30	ACPDRGTYGYT